One and the same sample provided the 29 T cell receptor beta chains below, sequenced in a study of cytomegalovirus exposure and HLA in healthy donors. The study ran its PCR with 60 Vbeta and 13 Jbeta primers. Clones were sequenced by immunoSEQ multiplex PCR, and TCRdb holds only the in-frame ones, with some missing. The sample contains around 120,000 clones, 50% to 65% of which appear only once. Sequences were obtained from PBMCs. The receptors come from a man between 25 and 39 years old in good health and CMV-seropositive.

The chain carries TRBV21-1 and TRBJ2-7; the D call TRBD2 from the table was never checked on the DNA. TRBV21-1 is a pseudogene locus. The CDR3 runs 14 residues. CDR3 sequence: CASSKTSQNYEQYF. CDR3 DNA: TGTGCCAGCAGCAAAACTAGCCAGAACTACGAGCAGTACTTC.

The CDR3 DNA is TGTGCCAGCAGCCCCGGGACAGGAAGGGGTAAAAATCAGCCCCAGCATTTT. This sequence encodes CASSPGTGRGKNQPQHF. This sequence joins TRBV7-6 and TRBJ1-5; 8 nucleotides match TRBD1. CDR1 SGHVS and CDR2 FNYEAQ come from the germline V gene. The CDR3 spans 17 residues. After removal of 5 bases from V and 4 bases from J, the junction contained 13 bases not matched to a gene.

This clone was detected only a few times. The chain employs TRBV10-3 and TRBJ1-1; the D gene is possibly TRBD1 (5 bases). The ends were cut back, 6 bases at V and 0 bases at J, with 14 bases in the middle. This CDR3 has 15 amino acids. Germline V CDR1 and CDR2: ENHRY, SYGVKD. The CDR3 bases are TGTGCCATCAGAATGTCGGGACTTATGAACACTGAAGCTTTCTTT. Translating gives CAIRMSGLMNTEAFF.

This clone was seen just once. The V call is TRBV5-3, the J call TRBJ1-5, with 9 nucleotides matching TRBD1. TRBV5-3 is assigned to the ORF class and has an uncertain function. This CDR3 is 17 amino acids long. With V trimmed by 4 bases and J by 0 bases, 8 bases remained unmatched. The CDR3: CARSRDRDSYSNQPQHF. The DNA for the CDR3 is TGTGCCAGAAGCCGGGACAGGGATTCTTATAGCAATCAGCCCCAGCATTTT.

This chain joins TRBV30 and TRBJ1-2; D unresolved. The V and J ends lost 0 bases and 1 base respectively, with 9 bases between them. The CDR3 is made up of 14 amino acids. The germline gives CDR1 GTSNPN, CDR2 SVGIG (reference sequence). The CDR3 DNA reads as TGTGCCTGGAGTGTATCCCCGTATAACTATGGCTACACCTTC. Protein product: CAWSVSPYNYGYTF.

A few counts support this clone. The V call is TRBV6-4, the J call TRBJ2-1; 9 nucleotides agree with TRBD2. V lost 0 bases to trimming and J lost 5 bases; unmatched junction nucleotides: 5. Germline CDR1 is MRHNA and CDR2 is SNTAGT. The CDR3 contains 16 residues. CDR3: CASSDSISGGHNEQFF. Written as DNA, the CDR3 is TGTGCCAGCAGTGACTCGATTAGCGGGGGCCACAATGAGCAGTTCTTC.

As concerns this clone: This CDR3 is also generated by other DNA sequences in the sample. The V gene is TRBV19, the J gene TRBJ1-1, with 7 bases that match TRBD1. J lost 3 bases, V lost 8 bases, and 3 bases had no gene match. Germline CDR1 is LNHDA and CDR2 is SQIVND (reference sequence). The length of the CDR3 is 12 residues. The CDR3 coding sequence is TGTGCCAGTTCCGACAGGGACACTGAAGCTTTCTTT. Residues: CASSDRDTEAFF. Based on the CDR3 plus reference TRBV19 and TRBJ1-1, the full variable domain is DGGITQSPKYLFRKEGQNVTLSCEQNLNHDAMYWYRQDPGQGLRLIYYSQIVNDFQKGDIAEGYSVSREKKESFPLTVTSAQKNPTAFYLCASSDRDTEAFFGQGTRLTVV.

This clone was seen a single time. The genes are TRBV19 and TRBJ1-1; D gene uncertain. CDR1 and CDR2 from the germline V gene are LNHDA and SQIVND (reference sequence). The ends were cut back, 2 bases at V and 4 bases at J, with 11 bases in the middle. The CDR3 sequence is 14 residues long. The CDR3 DNA follows: TGTGCCAGTAGTATAAGTAGCGGGTCCACTGAAGCTTTCTTT. It codes for CASSISSGSTEAFF.

This clone was counted between two and nine times. The chain combines TRBV7-3 with TRBJ1-2, with D maybe TRBD1 (5 bases). Looked up from germline, CDR1 is SGHTA and CDR2 is FQGTGA. The CDR3 is 14 residues long. Trimming took off 4 bases at V and 6 bases at J, with 15 bases between the two ends. CDR3 in amino acids: CASSYGTRGNGYTF. The CDR3, as DNA: TGTGCCAGCAGCTACGGGACCCGCGGGAATGGCTACACCTTC.

The V gene is TRBV7-2, the J gene TRBJ2-1, with TRBD2 matching over 9 bases. Germline V gene data show CDR1 as SGHTA and CDR2 as FQGNSA. Germline trimming cut 2 bases from V and 9 bases from J; bases unmatched to any gene: 8. This CDR3 is built from 15 residues. In DNA form, the CDR3 reads TGTGCCAGCAGCTTATGGGGCGGGGGGGCCGTTGAGCAGTTCTTC. Translating it yields CASSLWGGGAVEQFF.

The CDR3 DNA reads TGCGCCAGCAGCTTGTCGGGGGTAGAGACCCAGTACTTC. This translates into CASSLSGVETQYF. The V and J genes are TRBV5-1 and TRBJ2-5, with D maybe TRBD2 (6 bases). This CDR3 spans 13 amino acids. The germline V gene encodes CDR1 SGHRS and CDR2 YFSETQ. V dropped 1 base and J dropped 4 bases, with 8 bases sitting between them.

A note on this clone: This sample also contains other DNA sequences that code for the same CDR3. This rearrangement joins TRBV11-3 to TRBJ2-3, with TRBD2 matching 7 bases. Trimming at V came to 9 bases and at J to 8 bases, leaving 14 bases not matched to a gene. There are 14 residues in the CDR3. The germline CDR1 and CDR2 sequences are SGHNT and YENEEA. DNA for the CDR3: TGTGCCAGTAGTCGACTAGCTGGTTCGGGTACGCAGTATTTT. Translating gives CASSRLAGSGTQYF.

The rearrangement joins TRBV10-3 to TRBJ2-1, with D possibly TRBD2 on 7 matching bases. V lost 0 bases and J lost 7, with 19 bases in between. Germline V gene data show CDR1 as ENHRY and CDR2 as SYGVKD. The CDR3 length is 17 residues. The CDR3 bases are TGTGCCATCAGTGAGTCGGGGGGGGCACCTGACGGGAATGAGCAGTTCTTC. Protein product: CAISESGGAPDGNEQFF.

This clone occurred once. V usage is TRBV6-1 and J usage is TRBJ1-4; D perhaps matches TRBD1 (6 bases). V was shortened by 7 bases and J by 7 bases, with 19 bases between the two germline ends. The CDR3 totals 15 residues. Germline CDR1 reads MNHNS; CDR2 reads SASEGT. The CDR3 sequence is CASTRPKTGTEKLFF. The DNA of the CDR3 is TGTGCCAGCACTAGACCAAAAACAGGGACTGAAAAACTGTTTTTT.

This chain links TRBV11-2 with TRBJ2-5; a possible D gene is TRBD1 (6 bases). The CDR3 runs to 15 residues. The V gene lost 4 bases and the J gene lost 4 bases, with 16 bases spanning the gap. The V gene's germline CDR1 is SGHAT and CDR2 FQNNGV. CDR3 protein: CASSSQQGRLETQYF. The CDR3 DNA sequence: TGTGCCAGCAGCTCACAACAGGGACGATTAGAGACCCAGTACTTC.

The sample holds one count of this clone. The identical CDR3 is also encoded by other nucleotide sequences in the sample. This chain joins TRBV10-3 and TRBJ1-1; 8 nucleotides align to TRBD1. CDR1 and CDR2 (germline): ENHRY, SYGVKD. There are 14 residues in the CDR3. Trimming took 6 bases from V and 1 from J; bases not matched to a gene: 4. The CDR3 protein is CAIRTGQGNTEAFF. CDR3 in DNA: TGTGCCATCAGGACCGGACAGGGGAACACTGAAGCTTTCTTT.

This clone has just a few counts. The CDR3 region has the DNA TGCGCCAGCAGCGCAGACAGCTACGAGCAGTACTTC. Residues: CASSADSYEQYF. The chain links TRBV5-1 to TRBJ2-7; D is possibly TRBD1 (5 bases). CDR3 length: 12 residues. The germline gives CDR1 SGHRS, CDR2 YFSETQ. V lost 4 bases and J 3 bases, leaving 8 bases between the germline ends.

Comments on this clone: One end of the junction varies from germline; a read error may be responsible. The chain carries TRBV11-2 and TRBJ2-3; 11 nucleotides align to TRBD2. The CDR3 is 15 amino acids. From germline, CDR1 is SGHAT and CDR2 FQNNGV. CDR3 amino acids: CASSSRLAGKDMQYF. CDR3 DNA sequence: TGTGCCAGCAGCTCCCGACTAGCGGGGAAAGATATGCAGTATTTT. The entire variable domain, with the rest obtained from reference TRBV11-2 and TRBJ2-3, is as follows: EAGVAQSPRYKIIEKRQSVAFWCNPISGHATLYWYQQILGQGPKLLIQFQNNGVVDDSQLPKDRFSAERLKGVDSTLKIQPAKLEDSAVYLCASSSRLAGKDMQYFGPGTRLTVL.

This clone was seen more than once but under ten times. V is TRBV27 and J is TRBJ1-1; D is perhaps TRBD1 (6 bases). From germline, CDR1 is MNHEY and CDR2 SMNVEV (reference sequence). There are 14 residues in the CDR3. Trimming stripped 5 bases from V and 4 bases from J, with 14 bases between. The CDR3 DNA reads TGTGCCAGCAGTCTAACAGGGTCGGGCACTGAAGCTTTCTTT. Residues: CASSLTGSGTEAFF.

This rearrangement joins TRBV7-9 to TRBJ2-1; 13 nucleotides align to TRBD2. The CDR3 consists of 15 residues. V was pared by 6 bases and J by 4 bases, with 3 bases of the junction left unmatched. Looked up from germline, CDR1 is SEHNR and CDR2 is FQNEAQ (reference sequence). Here the CDR3 reads CASSPLAGGYNEQFF. The CDR3 coding sequence is TGTGCCAGCAGTCCACTAGCGGGGGGGTACAATGAGCAGTTCTTC. The whole variable domain, remainder taken from reference TRBV7-9 and TRBJ2-1, is DTGVSQNPRHKITKRGQNVTFRCDPISEHNRLYWYRQTLGQGPEFLTYFQNEAQLEKSRLLSDRFSAERPKGSFSTLEIQRTEQGDSAMYLCASSPLAGGYNEQFFGPGTRLTVL.

The rearrangement links TRBV6-1 to TRBJ1-5; 7 bases are shared with TRBD1. This CDR3 has 16 residues. CDR1 and CDR2 from the germline V gene are MNHNS and SASEGT. The trim removed 2 bases at V and 3 bases at J, leaving 7 bases unmatched. The CDR3 spells CASSEMTGLFNQPQHF. The CDR3, as DNA: TGTGCCAGCAGTGAAATGACAGGGCTCTTCAATCAGCCCCAGCATTTT.

J is TRBJ2-2 and V is TRBV5-4; weak D call: TRBD2 (6 bases). There are 14 residues in the CDR3. V shed 3 bases and J shed 6 bases, with 12 bases lying between them. Germline lookup yields CDR1 SGHNT and CDR2 YYREEE (reference sequence). The CDR3 nucleotides are TGTGCCAGCAGCTGGGACTCTTGGTCCGGGGAGCTGTTTTTT. Protein product: CASSWDSWSGELFF.

The chain has TRBV23-1 and TRBJ2-7, with 8 bases identical to TRBD1. TRBV23-1 is known as an ORF, though its function is uncertain. The CDR3 length is 16 residues. With V trimmed by 2 bases and J by 3 bases, 9 bases remained unmatched. CDR3 nucleotide sequence: TGCGCCAGCAGTCAACAACTACAGGGGGTCTGCTACGAGCAGTACTTC. This encodes CASSQQLQGVCYEQYF.

The gene calls are TRBV5-4 and TRBJ2-7; no reliable D call. Trimming pared 8 bases from V and 5 bases from J, leaving 11 bases between. CDR1 is SGHNT and CDR2 is YYREEE in the germline V gene (reference sequence). This CDR3 is built from 11 residues. CDR3 loop: CASTLADEQYF. DNA for the CDR3: TGTGCCAGTACTCTGGCGGACGAGCAGTACTTC.

V gene TRBV13 combines with J gene TRBJ2-7; D is possibly TRBD1 (6 bases). This CDR3 is 16 amino acids long. Germline V gives CDR1 PRHDT, CDR2 FYEKMQ (reference sequence). V dropped 0 bases and J dropped 6 bases, with 18 bases sitting between them. The CDR3 region has the DNA TGTGCCAGCAGCTTAGGTCGGACAGTAGCTGGACGCGAGCAGTACTTC. Its translation is CASSLGRTVAGREQYF.

The chain carries TRBV5-4 and TRBJ2-7; 9 bases align to TRBD2. Germline assignment: CDR1 SGHNT and CDR2 YYREEE (reference sequence). V shed 2 bases and J 0 bases; nucleotides not matched to a gene: 3. The CDR3 has 15 amino acids. CDR3 amino acids: CASSLLAGSSYEQYF. As DNA, the CDR3 is TGTGCCAGCAGCTTACTAGCGGGTTCCTCCTACGAGCAGTACTTC.

This sequence joins TRBV15 and TRBJ2-1; 8 nucleotides align to TRBD2. The germline V gene encodes CDR1 LNHNV and CDR2 YYDKDF (reference sequence). V dropped 1 base and J dropped 4; count of bases not matched to a gene: 9. This CDR3 contains 17 residues. CDR3 bases: TGTGCCACCAGCAGAGGGTCCACAGCGGGGGTGTACAATGAGCAGTTCTTC. Translating gives CATSRGSTAGVYNEQFF.

This chain uses TRBV6-1 with TRBJ2-3, with TRBD2 matching 7 bases. CDR1 and CDR2 from the germline V gene are MNHNS and SASEGT. This CDR3 is 15 amino acids long. The trim removed 1 base at V and 3 bases at J, leaving 4 bases unmatched. CDR3 sequence: CASSEDLGGTDTQYF. DNA of the CDR3: TGTGCCAGCAGTGAAGATCTGGGGGGGACAGATACGCAGTATTTT.

This chain joins TRBV5-1 and TRBJ2-3; 16 nucleotides match TRBD2. CDR1 is SGHRS, CDR2 YFSETQ, per germline. This CDR3 has 18 residues. Losses at the gene ends were 3 bases for V and 4 bases for J; bases not matched to a gene: 8. The CDR3 DNA follows: TGCGCCAGCAGCTCCGGGACTAGCGGGGGGGCAGGAGCAGATACGCAGTATTTT. Amino acids: CASSSGTSGGAGADTQYF. The full variable domain, with the rest looked up from reference TRBV5-1 and TRBJ2-3, is KAGVTQTPRYLIKTRGQQVTLSCSPISGHRSVSWYQQTPGQGLQFLFEYFSETQRNKGNFPGRFSGRQFSNSRSEMNVSTLELGDSALYLCASSSGTSGGAGADTQYFGPGTRLTVL.